The 7 T cell receptor beta chains presented below share a single source sample, sequenced in a study of identical twins (dated by TCRdb to 2015 to 2016). Preparation of the library involved 5' RACE. TCRdb records Illumina HiSeq 2000 as the sequencer. The public reads were reprocessed in TCRdb via fastp at Q25 and MiXCR, keeping in-frame beta chains. Entries that share a CDR3 protein sequence are merged under the most common genes and DNA. The sample yields hundreds of thousands of distinct CDR3 sequences; around 20% were counted once. The top ten clones comprise about 0.48% of the sample. This sample also appeared in a second study, on yellow fever vaccine responses in identical twins.

The sample comprised CD4+ T cells sorted from blood. These receptors were taken from a woman between 18 and 29 years old in good health.

This clonotype has more than one count but fewer than ten. The chain links TRBV2 to TRBJ1-5; weak D call: TRBD1 (6 bases). V was pared by 4 bases and J by 5 bases, with 9 bases between. The V gene's germline CDR1 is SNHLY and CDR2 FYNNEI. This CDR3 is 13 amino acids long. DNA of the CDR3: TGTGCCAGCAGTGTGGGGGCCTATCAGCCCCAGCATTTT. It specifies CASSVGAYQPQHF.

The J gene is TRBJ1-6, the V gene TRBV12-3 or TRBV12-4; D gene uncertain. This CDR3 has 14 residues. The germline V and J ends were trimmed by 3 bases and 7 bases, with 10 bases remaining between them. CDR3 nucleotides: TGTGCCAGCAGTTTGGTAGATGAAAATTCACCCCTCCACTTT. It is translated as CASSLVDENSPLHF.

This clonotype was recorded at least ten times. V and J are TRBV24-1 and TRBJ2-1; D is unclear. V lost 6 bases and J lost 6, with 11 bases in between. Germline CDR1 and CDR2: KGHDR and SFDVKD. The CDR3 is 13 residues long. CDR3 residues: CATSKNEVNEQFF. In DNA, the CDR3 is TGTGCCACCAGTAAAAACGAGGTCAATGAGCAGTTCTTC.

This clonotype turned up a few times. The V and J genes are TRBV12-3 or TRBV12-4 and TRBJ2-2; the D gene is possibly TRBD2 (6 bases). This CDR3 has 17 amino acids. With 6 bases removed from V and 6 bases from J, the gap between germline ends came to 23 bases. The CDR3 loop is CASSEPHGRGVSGELFF. The CDR3 bases are TGTGCCAGCAGCGAACCCCACGGCCGCGGGGTTTCCGGGGAGCTGTTTTTT.

This clonotype was seen a handful of times. The chain couples TRBV20-1 to TRBJ2-2; D perhaps matches TRBD2 (6 bases). Trimming removed 2 bases at V and 4 bases at J, with 14 bases between. CDR3 length: 15 residues. Looked up from germline, CDR1 is DFQATT and CDR2 is SNEGSKA (reference sequence). The CDR3 nucleotides read TGCAGTGCTAGACACCGGGACTCGCTCACCGGGGAGCTGTTTTTT. This codes for CSARHRDSLTGELFF.

The chain couples TRBV10-3 to TRBJ1-2, with unresolved D. Germline lookup yields CDR1 ENHRY and CDR2 SYGVKD. The V end was cut by 6 bases, the J end by 4 bases, with 15 bases between. The CDR3 extends over 14 amino acids. The CDR3 protein is CAISADKEIYGYTF. The CDR3, as DNA: TGTGCCATCAGCGCTGACAAGGAGATCTATGGCTACACCTTC.

The chain combines TRBV9 with TRBJ2-7; D is undetermined. Trimming left V 0 bases short and J 2 bases short, with 9 bases between. Germline loops: CDR1 SGDLS, CDR2 YYNGEE. This CDR3 spans 14 amino acids. The CDR3 loop reads CASSVVAETYEQYF. The CDR3 DNA sequence: TGTGCCAGCAGCGTAGTTGCGGAGACCTACGAGCAGTACTTC. The full variable domain, rest sourced from reference TRBV9 and TRBJ2-7, is DSGVTQTPKHLITATGQRVTLRCSPRSGDLSVYWYQQSLDQGLQFLIQYYNGEERAKGNILERFSAQQFPDLHSELNLSSLELGDSALYFCASSVVAETYEQYFGPGTRLTVT.